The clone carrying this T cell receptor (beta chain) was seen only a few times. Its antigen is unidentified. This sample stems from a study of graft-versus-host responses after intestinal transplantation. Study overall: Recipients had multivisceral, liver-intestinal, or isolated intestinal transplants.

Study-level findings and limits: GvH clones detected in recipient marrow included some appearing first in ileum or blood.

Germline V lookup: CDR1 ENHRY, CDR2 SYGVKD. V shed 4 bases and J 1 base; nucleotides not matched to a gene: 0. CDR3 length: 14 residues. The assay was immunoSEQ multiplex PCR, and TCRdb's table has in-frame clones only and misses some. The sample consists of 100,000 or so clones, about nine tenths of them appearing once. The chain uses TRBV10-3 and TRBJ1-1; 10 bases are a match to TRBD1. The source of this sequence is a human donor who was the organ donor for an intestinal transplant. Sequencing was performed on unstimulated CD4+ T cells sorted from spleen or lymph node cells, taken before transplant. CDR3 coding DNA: TGTGCCATCAGTGGACAGGGGGCGAACACTGAAGCTTTCTTT. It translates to CAISGQGANTEAFF.